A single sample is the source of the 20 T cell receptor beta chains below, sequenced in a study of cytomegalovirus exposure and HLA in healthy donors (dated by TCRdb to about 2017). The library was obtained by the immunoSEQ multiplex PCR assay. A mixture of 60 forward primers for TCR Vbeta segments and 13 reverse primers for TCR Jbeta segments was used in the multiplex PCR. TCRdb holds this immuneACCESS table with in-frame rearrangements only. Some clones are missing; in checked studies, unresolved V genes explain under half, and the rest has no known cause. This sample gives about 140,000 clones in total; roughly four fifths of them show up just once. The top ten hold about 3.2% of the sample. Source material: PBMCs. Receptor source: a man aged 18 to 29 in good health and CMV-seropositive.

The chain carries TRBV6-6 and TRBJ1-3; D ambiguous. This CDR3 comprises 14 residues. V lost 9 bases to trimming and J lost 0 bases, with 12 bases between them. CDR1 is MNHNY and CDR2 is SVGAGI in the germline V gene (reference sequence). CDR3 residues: CASEQPNSGNTIYF. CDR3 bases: TGTGCCAGTGAACAGCCTAACTCTGGAAACACCATATATTTT.

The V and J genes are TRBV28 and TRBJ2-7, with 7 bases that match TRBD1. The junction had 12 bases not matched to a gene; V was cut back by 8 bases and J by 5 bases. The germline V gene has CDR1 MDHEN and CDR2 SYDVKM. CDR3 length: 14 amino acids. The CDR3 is CASALRQGLDEQYF. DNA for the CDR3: TGTGCCAGCGCCCTTAGACAGGGATTGGACGAGCAGTACTTC.

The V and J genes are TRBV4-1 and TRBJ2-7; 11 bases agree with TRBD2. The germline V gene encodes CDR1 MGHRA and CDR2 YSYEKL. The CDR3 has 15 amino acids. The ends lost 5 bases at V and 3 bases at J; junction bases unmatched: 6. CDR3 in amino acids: CASSRSTSGSYEQYF. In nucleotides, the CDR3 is TGCGCCAGCAGCAGATCTACTAGCGGGAGCTACGAGCAGTACTTC.

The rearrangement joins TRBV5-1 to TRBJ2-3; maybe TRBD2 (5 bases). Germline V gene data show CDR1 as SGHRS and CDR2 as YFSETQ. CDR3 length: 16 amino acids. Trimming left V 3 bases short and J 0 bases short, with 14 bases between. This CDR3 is CASSSGRGTSTDTQYF. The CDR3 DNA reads TGCGCCAGCAGCTCCGGTCGGGGAACTAGCACAGATACGCAGTATTTT.

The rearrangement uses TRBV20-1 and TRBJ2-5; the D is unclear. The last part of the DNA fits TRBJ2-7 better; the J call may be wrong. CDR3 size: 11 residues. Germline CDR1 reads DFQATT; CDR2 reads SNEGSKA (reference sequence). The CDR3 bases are TGCAGTGCTGAGGTGACCTACGAGCAGTACTTC. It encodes CSAEVTYEQYF.

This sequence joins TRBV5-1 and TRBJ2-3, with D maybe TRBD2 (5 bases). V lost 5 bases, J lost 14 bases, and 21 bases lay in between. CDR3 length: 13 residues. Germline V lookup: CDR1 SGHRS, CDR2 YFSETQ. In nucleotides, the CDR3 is TGCGCCAGCAGTCCCAGCGGTTACAGTAACTTGTATTTT. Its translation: CASSPSGYSNLYF.

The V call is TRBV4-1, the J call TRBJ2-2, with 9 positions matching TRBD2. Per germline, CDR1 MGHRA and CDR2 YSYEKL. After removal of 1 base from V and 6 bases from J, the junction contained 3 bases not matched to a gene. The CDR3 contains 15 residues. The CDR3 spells CASSQVAGVAGELFF. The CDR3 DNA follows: TGCGCCAGCAGCCAAGTAGCGGGAGTGGCCGGGGAGCTGTTTTTT.

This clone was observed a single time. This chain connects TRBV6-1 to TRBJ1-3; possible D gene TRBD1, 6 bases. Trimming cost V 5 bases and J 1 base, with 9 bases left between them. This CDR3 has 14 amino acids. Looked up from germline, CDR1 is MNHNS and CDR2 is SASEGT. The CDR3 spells CASSRDTSGNTIYF. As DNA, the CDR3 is TGTGCCAGCAGTCGGGACACATCTGGAAACACCATATATTTT.

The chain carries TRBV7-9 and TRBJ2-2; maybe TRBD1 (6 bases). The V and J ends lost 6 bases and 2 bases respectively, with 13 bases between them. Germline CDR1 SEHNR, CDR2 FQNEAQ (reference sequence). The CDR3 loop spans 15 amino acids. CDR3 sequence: CASRFGQSNTGELFF. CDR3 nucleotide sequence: TGTGCCAGCAGATTTGGACAGAGCAACACCGGGGAGCTGTTTTTT.

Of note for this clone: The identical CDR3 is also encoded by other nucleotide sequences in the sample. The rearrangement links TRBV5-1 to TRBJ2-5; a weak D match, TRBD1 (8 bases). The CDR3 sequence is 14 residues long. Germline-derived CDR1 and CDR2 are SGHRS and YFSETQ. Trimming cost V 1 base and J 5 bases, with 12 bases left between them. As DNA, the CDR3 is TGCGCCAGCAGCTTGACAGGGGGGGTGGAGACCCAGTACTTC. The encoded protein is CASSLTGGVETQYF.

CDR3 residues: CASSLVPFGGGSNQPQHF. The CDR3 DNA sequence: TGTGCCAGCAGTTTAGTTCCCTTCGGTGGGGGGAGCAATCAGCCCCAGCATTTT. The chain couples TRBV27 to TRBJ1-5; the D gene is possibly TRBD1 (5 bases). This CDR3 has 18 amino acids. Between the trimmed V and J ends, which lost 2 bases and 1 base, there was a span of 18 bases. Looked up from germline, CDR1 is MNHEY and CDR2 is SMNVEV (reference sequence).

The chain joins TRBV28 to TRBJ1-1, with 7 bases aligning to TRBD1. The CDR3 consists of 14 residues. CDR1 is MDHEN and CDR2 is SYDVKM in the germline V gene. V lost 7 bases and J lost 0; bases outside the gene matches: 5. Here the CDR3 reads CASTATGMNTEAFF. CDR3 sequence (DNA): TGTGCCAGCACCGCGACAGGGATGAACACTGAAGCTTTCTTT.

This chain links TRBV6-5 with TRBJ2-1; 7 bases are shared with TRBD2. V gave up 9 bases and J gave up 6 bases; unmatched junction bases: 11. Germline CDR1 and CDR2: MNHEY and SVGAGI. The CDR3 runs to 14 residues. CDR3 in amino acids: CASSQAGPRNEQFF. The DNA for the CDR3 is TGTGCCAGTTCACAAGCGGGGCCCCGCAATGAGCAGTTCTTC.

The DNA of the CDR3 is TGTGCCAGTAGTACCTTCCGGGACAGCGGATTCCAAGAGACCCAGTACTTC. Translated, it gives CASSTFRDSGFQETQYF. The chain is built from TRBV19 and TRBJ2-5, with TRBD1 identical over 7 bases. The germline V gene encodes CDR1 LNHDA and CDR2 SQIVND (reference sequence). The junction had 12 bases not matched to a gene; V was cut back by 4 bases and J by 1 base. This CDR3 is built from 17 residues.

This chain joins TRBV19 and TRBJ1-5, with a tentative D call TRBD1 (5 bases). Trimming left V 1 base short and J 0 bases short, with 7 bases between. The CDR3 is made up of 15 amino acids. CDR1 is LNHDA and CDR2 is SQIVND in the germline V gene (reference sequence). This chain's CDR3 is CASSIAGYSNQPQHF. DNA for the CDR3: TGTGCCAGTAGTATAGCAGGGTATAGCAATCAGCCCCAGCATTTT.

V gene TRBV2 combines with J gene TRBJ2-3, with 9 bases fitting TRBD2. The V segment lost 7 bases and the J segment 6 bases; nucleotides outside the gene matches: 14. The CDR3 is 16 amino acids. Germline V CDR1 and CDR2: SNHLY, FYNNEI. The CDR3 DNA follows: TGTGCCAGCACCCGCCAGGCGGCGGGAGGGCCGGATACGCAGTATTTT. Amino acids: CASTRQAAGGPDTQYF.

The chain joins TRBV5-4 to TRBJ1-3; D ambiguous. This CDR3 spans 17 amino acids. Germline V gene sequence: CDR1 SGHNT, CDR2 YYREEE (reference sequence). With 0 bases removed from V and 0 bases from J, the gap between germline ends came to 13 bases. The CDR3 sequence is CASSLERFGSSGNTIYF. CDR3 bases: TGTGCCAGCAGCTTGGAACGGTTTGGGAGCTCTGGAAACACCATATATTTT.

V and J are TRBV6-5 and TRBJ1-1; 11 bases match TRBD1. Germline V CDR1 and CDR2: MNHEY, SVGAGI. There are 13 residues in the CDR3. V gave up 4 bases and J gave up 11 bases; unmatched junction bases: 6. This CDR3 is CASSWTGGFLAFF. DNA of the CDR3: TGTGCCAGCAGTTGGACAGGGGGCTTCTTGGCTTTCTTT.

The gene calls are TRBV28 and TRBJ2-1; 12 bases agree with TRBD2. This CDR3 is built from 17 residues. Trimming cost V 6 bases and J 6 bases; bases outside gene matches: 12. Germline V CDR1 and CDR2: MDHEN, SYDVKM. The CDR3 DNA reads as TGTGCCAGCAGGCTCCAAAAGACTAGCGGGAGACTCAATGAGCAGTTCTTC. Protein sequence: CASRLQKTSGRLNEQFF.

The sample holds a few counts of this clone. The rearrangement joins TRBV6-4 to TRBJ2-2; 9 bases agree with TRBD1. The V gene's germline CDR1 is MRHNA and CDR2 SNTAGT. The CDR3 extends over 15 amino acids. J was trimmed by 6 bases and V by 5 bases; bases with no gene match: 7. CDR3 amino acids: CASSPSGTGSGELFF. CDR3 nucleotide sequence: TGTGCCAGCAGTCCCTCCGGGACAGGGTCCGGGGAGCTGTTTTTT.